Described below is a single TCR beta chain sequence and its context. The target antigen is unknown. This sample was taken from a study of cytomegalovirus exposure and HLA in healthy donors. Study-level findings and limits: Rare TCR sequences dominated, though some public TCRs recurred in many donors. As was reported, the HLA-A and HLA-B alleles of most subjects were accurately predicted from TCR beta sequences.

Vbeta (60) and Jbeta (13) primers were used in the PCR. Produced via immunoSEQ multiplex PCR; TCRdb's table is partial and in-frame only. The table includes 110,000 to 150,000 clones, approximately 81% detected once. This CDR3 contains 16 residues. Germline-derived CDR1 and CDR2 are SQVTM and ANQGSEA. The V gene lost 1 base and the J gene lost 5 bases, with 20 bases spanning the gap. Each donor was healthy, and each was a bone marrow donor. Sequenced: PBMCs. This clonotype originated in a boy younger than 10 in good health and CMV-seronegative. The chain uses TRBV29-1 and TRBJ2-5; a weak D match, TRBD2 (6 bases). The CDR3 is CSVEVGGGYPQETQYF. The CDR3 nucleotides read TGCAGCGTTGAAGTAGGTGGGGGGTACCCCCAGGAGACCCAGTACTTC.